What follows is one T cell receptor (beta chain) and its context. Its antigen remains unidentified. V lost 1 base and J 4 bases, leaving 14 bases between the germline ends. The CDR3 has 15 residues. Germline V CDR1 and CDR2: SNHLY, FYNNEI. This record belongs to a study of Graves' ophthalmopathy and Graves' hyperthyroidism. Study results and caveats: The blood repertoire also included most expanded thyroid clonotypes above 0.001 frequency.

The authors amplified TCR beta CDR3 regions, and they did so from RNA transcripts for repertoire sequencing. First-round RT-PCR relied on HTBI primers, and a second-round multiplex PCR came next. TCRdb itself ran the multiplex PCR reads through MiXCR, one entry per CDR3 protein. The table shows roughly 170,000 distinct CDR3 sequences, with 35% to 45% occurring only once. Sample: peripheral blood. J is TRBJ2-7 and V is TRBV2, with unresolved D. The clonotype was recovered from a man aged 30-40 years with Graves' ophthalmopathy. The CDR3: CASSEGHPMRYEQYF. DNA for the CDR3: TGTGCCAGCAGTGAAGGTCACCCAATGCGGTACGAGCAGTACTTC.